This T cell receptor (beta chain) was sequenced for a study of CD8+CD57+ T cells in acquired aplastic anemia. On this clonotype: Antigen unknown.

Patients picked for sequencing had shown CD8+CD57+ cell expansion detected by flow cytometry. The CDR3 spans 11 residues. The ends lost 2 bases at V and 9 bases at J; junction bases unmatched: 0. Germline V gives CDR1 DFQATT, CDR2 SNEGSKA (reference sequence). Profiling that covered TCR beta VDJ and CDR3 relied on genomic DNA as its template. TCRdb called the reads again in MiXCR, with one record for every CDR3 protein. The sample holds over 150,000 distinct CDR3 sequences, 52% seen once. Broader study findings: Significance was not reached for CD8+ Simpson's diversity between patients and controls.

The genes are TRBV20-1 and TRBJ2-7; 11 bases are shared with TRBD2. The specimen sequenced was sorted CD4+, CD8+, or CD8+CD57+ T cells (not recorded which) from PBMCs. This receptor was taken from a human donor with aplastic anemia. The CDR3 sequence: CSARLAGGQYF. For the CDR3, the DNA is TGCAGTGCTAGACTAGCGGGGGGGCAGTACTTC.